This T cell receptor beta chain was retrieved from a study of shared clonotypes between healthy human individuals. As to this clone: Its specificity is unknown.

Naive CD8 cells, CD45RO-negative and positively selected for CCR7, excluded terminally differentiated effector memory CD45RA+ cells. Every contributor of samples was a Caucasian grown-up residing in Nashville, Tennessee. Sequencing was performed with immunoSEQ multiplex PCR; in TCRdb, only in-frame clones are kept and a portion is missing. The repertoire holds around 2.1 million clones, with about 92% as singletons. The study, taken as a whole, reports: Clonotype sharing levels among donors were expected to vary with sequencing depth. Across subsets, estimated richness was generally greater for naive than for memory populations.

V gave up 8 bases and J gave up 4 bases, with 12 bases separating them. The CDR3 loop spans 13 amino acids. Germline CDR1 and CDR2: SNHLY and FYNNEI. The sequence was collected from a man aged 18 to 30 in good health. Some clones in this sample may be carry-over from other donors' samples. The rearrangement uses TRBV2 and TRBJ1-5; D ambiguous. The sample consisted of naive CD8+ T cells from PBMCs. The CDR3 nucleotides are TGTGCCAGCTTGGGCGGGAAGAATCAGCCCCAGCATTTT. As protein: CASLGGKNQPQHF.